The 2 T cell receptor beta chains below all came from one sample that was sequenced in a study of T cell responses to AZD1222 COVID-19 vaccine. Libraries were prepared by immunoSEQ multiplex PCR; TCRdb keeps only in-frame clonotypes and omits some of them. This table has 97,000 or so clones, approximately 86% appearing once. Sequenced here: peripheral blood, sampled on day 0 of AZD1222 vaccination. The receptors were sampled from an adult in good health.

The CDR3 DNA follows: TGTGCCAGCAGTGACCGGCCTTTCGCGCCCCAGCATTTT. Amino acid sequence: CASSDRPFAPQHF. The rearrangement links TRBV6-4 to TRBJ1-5, with no clear D. In germline, CDR1 is MRHNA, CDR2 SNTAGT. The CDR3 spans 13 residues. Trimming pared 2 bases from V and 9 bases from J, leaving 11 bases between.

The chain employs TRBV18 and TRBJ1-2; maybe TRBD1 (6 bases). CDR1 and CDR2 from the germline V gene are KGHSH and LQKENI. The V end was cut by 3 bases, the J end by 4 bases, with 12 bases between. This CDR3 contains 14 residues. The CDR3 nucleotides read TGTGCCAGCTCACCCAAAACAGGGACCTATGGCTACACCTTC. It yields the protein CASSPKTGTYGYTF.